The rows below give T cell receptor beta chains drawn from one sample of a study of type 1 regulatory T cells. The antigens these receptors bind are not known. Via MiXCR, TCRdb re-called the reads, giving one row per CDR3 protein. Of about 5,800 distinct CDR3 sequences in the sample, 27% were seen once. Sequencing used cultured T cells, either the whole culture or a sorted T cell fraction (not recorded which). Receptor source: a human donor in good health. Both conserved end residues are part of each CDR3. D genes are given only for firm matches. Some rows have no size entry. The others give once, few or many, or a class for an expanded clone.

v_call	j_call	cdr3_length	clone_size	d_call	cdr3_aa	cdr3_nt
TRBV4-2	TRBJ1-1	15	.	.	CASSQGTGGVTEAFF	TGTGCCAGCAGCCAAGGGACGGGAGGGGTCACTGAAGCTTTCTTT
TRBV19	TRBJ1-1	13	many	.	CASSIDYNTEAFF	TGTGCCAGTAGTATAGATTACAACACTGAAGCTTTCTTT
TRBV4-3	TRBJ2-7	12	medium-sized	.	CASSQGPGEQYF	TGCGCCAGCAGCCAAGGCCCCGGCGAGCAGTACTTC
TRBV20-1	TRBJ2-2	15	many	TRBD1	CSARSMTGTTGELFF	TGCAGTGCTAGAAGTATGACAGGGACCACCGGGGAGCTGTTTTTT
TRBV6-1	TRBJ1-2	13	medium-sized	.	CASSGTVNYGYTF	TGTGCCAGCAGCGGGACTGTTAACTATGGCTACACCTTC
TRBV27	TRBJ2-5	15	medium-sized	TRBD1	CASSDLGTGVETQYF	TGTGCCAGCAGCGATCTCGGGACAGGGGTTGAGACCCAGTACTTC
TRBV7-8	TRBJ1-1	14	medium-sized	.	CASSIGGKNTEAFF	TGTGCCAGCAGTATCGGCGGAAAGAACACTGAAGCTTTCTTT
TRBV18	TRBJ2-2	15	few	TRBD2	CASSGTSGNTGELFF	TGTGCCAGCTCAGGGACTAGCGGAAACACCGGGGAGCTGTTTTTT
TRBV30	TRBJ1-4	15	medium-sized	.	CAWSPPGATNEKLFF	TGTGCCTGGAGCCCCCCGGGGGCAACTAATGAAAAACTGTTTTTT
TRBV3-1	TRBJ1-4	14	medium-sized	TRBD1	CASSQDRSNEKLFF	TGTGCCAGCAGCCAGGACAGGAGTAATGAAAAACTGTTTTTT
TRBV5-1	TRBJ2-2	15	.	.	CASRRQQGNTGELFF	TGCGCCAGCAGACGGCAACAGGGGAACACCGGGGAGCTGTTTTTT
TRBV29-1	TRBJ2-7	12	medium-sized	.	CSVEDDSYEQYF	TGCAGCGTTGAAGACGACTCCTACGAGCAGTACTTC
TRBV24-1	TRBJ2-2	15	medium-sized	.	CATSGGYANTGELFF	TGTGCCACCAGTGGGGGGTACGCGAACACCGGGGAGCTGTTTTTT
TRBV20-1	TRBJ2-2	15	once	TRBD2	CSALSGQWNTGELFF	TGCAGCGCCCTTAGCGGGCAATGGAACACCGGGGAGCTGTTTTTT
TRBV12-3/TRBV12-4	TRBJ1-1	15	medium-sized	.	CASSLLRQRDTEAFF	TGTGCCAGCAGTTTACTCCGGCAGAGGGACACTGAAGCTTTCTTT
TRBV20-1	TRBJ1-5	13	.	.	CSARPGSNQPQHF	TGCAGTGCTAGACCGGGAAGCAATCAGCCCCAGCATTTT
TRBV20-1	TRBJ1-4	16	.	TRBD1	CSARGTGPATNEKLFF	TGCAGTGCTAGAGGGACAGGACCCGCAACTAATGAAAAACTGTTTTTT
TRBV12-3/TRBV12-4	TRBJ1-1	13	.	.	CASSLQGIGEAFF	TGTGCCAGCAGTTTGCAGGGGATCGGAGAAGCTTTCTTT
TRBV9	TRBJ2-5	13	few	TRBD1	CASSSRQGETQYF	TGTGCCAGCAGCTCCCGACAGGGAGAGACCCAGTACTTC
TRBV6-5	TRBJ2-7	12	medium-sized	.	CASSFGGYEQYF	TGTGCCAGCAGTTTTGGGGGATACGAGCAGTACTTC
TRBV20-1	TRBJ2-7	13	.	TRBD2	CSINSGKSYEQYF	TGCAGCATAAATAGCGGGAAGTCCTACGAGCAGTACTTC
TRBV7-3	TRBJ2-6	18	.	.	CASSLRGIQSSGANVLTF	TGTGCCAGCAGCTTAAGGGGGATTCAAAGCTCTGGGGCCAACGTCCTGACTTTC
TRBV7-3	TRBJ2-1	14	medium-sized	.	CASSLGGPYNEQFF	TGTGCCAGCAGCTTGGGGGGGCCCTACAATGAGCAGTTCTTC
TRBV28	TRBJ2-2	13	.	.	CASSGQGAGELFF	TGTGCCAGCAGTGGGCAGGGAGCCGGGGAGCTGTTTTTT
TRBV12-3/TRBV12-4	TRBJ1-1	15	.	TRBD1	CASSSAGTGGTEAFF	TGTGCCAGCAGTTCAGCCGGGACAGGGGGCACTGAAGCTTTTTTT
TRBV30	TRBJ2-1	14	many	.	CAWSPGLGYNEQFF	TGTGCCTGGAGTCCAGGGCTCGGGTACAATGAGCAGTTCTTC
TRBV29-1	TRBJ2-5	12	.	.	CSIDRRGETQYF	TGCAGCATCGATCGGAGGGGTGAGACCCAGTACTTC
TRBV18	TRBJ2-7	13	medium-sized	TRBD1	CASSLNDRGEQYF	TGTGCCAGCTCACTAAACGACAGGGGCGAGCAGTACTTC
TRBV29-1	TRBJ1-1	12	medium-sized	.	CSGFTGWSEAFF	TGCAGCGGCTTTACAGGATGGAGTGAAGCTTTCTTT
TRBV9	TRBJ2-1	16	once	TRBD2	CASSVGLLAGVVEQFF	TGTGCCAGCAGCGTAGGGTTACTAGCGGGAGTGGTTGAGCAGTTCTTC
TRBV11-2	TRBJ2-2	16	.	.	CASSLNPGASTGELFF	TGTGCCAGCAGCCTCAACCCGGGAGCAAGCACCGGGGAGCTGTTTTTT
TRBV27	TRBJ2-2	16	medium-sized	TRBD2	CASSLSVGLVSGELFF	TGTGCCAGCAGTTTATCGGTAGGACTAGTTTCCGGGGAGCTGTTTTTT
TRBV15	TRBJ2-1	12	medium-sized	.	CATSRGRNEQFF	TGTGCCACCAGTCGAGGTAGAAATGAGCAGTTCTTC
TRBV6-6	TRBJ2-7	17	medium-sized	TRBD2	CASSYSRSGTTTYEQYF	TGTGCCAGCAGTTACTCTCGCAGCGGGACGACAACCTACGAGCAGTACTTC
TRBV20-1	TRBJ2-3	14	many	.	CSARGSFQGRTQYF	TGCAGTGCTAGGGGGAGTTTCCAAGGACGTACGCAGTATTTT
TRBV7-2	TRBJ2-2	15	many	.	CASSPIAQGTGELFF	TGTGCCAGCAGCCCTATAGCCCAAGGGACCGGGGAGCTGTTTTTT
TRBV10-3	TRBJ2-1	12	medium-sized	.	CAIRGSINEQFF	TGTGCCATCAGAGGCAGTATCAATGAGCAGTTCTTC
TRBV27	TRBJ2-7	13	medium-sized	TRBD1	CASARTGIYEQYF	TGTGCCAGTGCAAGGACAGGGATCTACGAGCAGTACTTC
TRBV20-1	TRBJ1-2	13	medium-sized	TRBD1	CSARTGTESGYTF	TGCAGTGCGCGGACCGGGACAGAGTCTGGCTACACCTTC
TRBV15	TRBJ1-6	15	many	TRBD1	CATSRNRGSNSPLHF	TGTGCCACCAGCCGCAACAGGGGAAGTAATTCACCCCTCCACTTT
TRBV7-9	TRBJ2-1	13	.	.	CASSLISGDEQFF	TGTGCCAGCAGCTTGATCTCCGGGGATGAGCAGTTCTTC
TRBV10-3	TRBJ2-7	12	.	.	CAIRRGPYEQYF	TGTGCCATCAGGCGGGGTCCCTACGAGCAGTACTTC
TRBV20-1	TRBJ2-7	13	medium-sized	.	CSARNSAGLRQYF	TGCAGTGCTAGAAATTCCGCGGGTCTAAGGCAGTACTTC
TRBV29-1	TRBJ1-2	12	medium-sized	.	CSVDQGHRGYTF	TGCAGCGTTGACCAGGGACATAGGGGCTACACCTTC
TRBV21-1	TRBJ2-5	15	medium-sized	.	CASSTRAGGQETQYF	TGTGCCAGCAGCACCCGGGCAGGGGGGCAAGAGACCCAGTACTTC
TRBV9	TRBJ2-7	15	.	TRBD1	CASSVLGQGRYEQYF	TGTGCCAGCAGCGTATTGGGACAGGGACGGTACGAGCAGTACTTC
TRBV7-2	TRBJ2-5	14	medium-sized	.	CASSLDYSQETQYF	TGTGCCAGCAGCTTAGATTACTCCCAAGAGACCCAGTACTTC
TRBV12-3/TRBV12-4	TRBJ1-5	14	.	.	CASSFTGGNQPQHF	TGTGCCAGCAGTTTTACGGGGGGCAATCAGCCCCAGCATTTT
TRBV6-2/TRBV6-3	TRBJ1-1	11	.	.	CASIGNTEAFF	TGTGCCAGCATAGGGAACACTGAAGCTTTCTTT
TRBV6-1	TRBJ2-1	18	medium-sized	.	CAIITRRGSGSSFDEQFF	TGTGCCATCATAACAAGACGGGGGTCGGGATCGAGTTTTGATGAGCAGTTCTTC